This T cell receptor (beta chain) emerged from a study of OX40 agonist ivuxolimab in advanced cancers. Sequencing was performed with immunoSEQ multiplex PCR; in TCRdb, only in-frame clones are kept and a portion is missing. Of some 19,000 clones in the sample, roughly 80% were seen once. The sequence was obtained from an adult with an advanced solid tumor such as melanoma, head and neck, liver or kidney cancer. Source: CD4+ or CD8+ T cells sorted from blood, taken in a trial of the OX40 agonist ivuxolimab.

For the CDR3, the DNA is TGTGCCAGCAGTTTTATTGGCGGGGGGGCGTCCACAGATACGCAGTATTTT. As protein: CASSFIGGGASTDTQYF. The rearrangement uses TRBV28 and TRBJ2-3, with 9 bases identical to TRBD2. V gave up 3 bases and J gave up 2 bases; unmatched junction bases: 9. Germline V gives CDR1 MDHEN, CDR2 SYDVKM. CDR3 size: 17 residues. Full variable domain (outside the CDR3, taken from reference TRBV28 and TRBJ2-3): DVKVTQSSRYLVKRTGEKVFLECVQDMDHENMFWYRQDPGLGLRLIYFSYDVKMKEKGDIPEGYSVSREKKERFSLILESASTNQTSMYLCASSFIGGGASTDTQYFGPGTRLTVL.